Detailed here is one T cell receptor beta chain. This clone's antigen is unknown. Base quality data are lacking; no much larger clone is found one base away. Enrolling through a virtual design, the prospective study's participants ranged in age from roughly 18 to 95 years and lived across some 23 United States geographic areas. In the prospective study, participants were assigned to cohorts based on the clinical history participants reported in a screening survey and a study questionnaire. Each participant in the prospective study had whole blood, serum and a nasopharyngeal or oropharyngeal swab collected by mobile phlebotomists. Over a roughly 2-month period, participants in the prospective study had the option of providing additional blood draws and questionnaires. Before DNA extraction, prospective study blood samples were shipped either frozen or at room temperature. This record belongs to a study of blood T cell repertoires in COVID-19 (dated by TCRdb to the early 2020s). Describing the broader study: Samples covering the acute and convalescent phases of COVID-19 were provided by collaborators in the United States, Italy and Spain. The dataset comprised deeply sampled blood TCRbeta repertoires from subjects exposed to, actively infected with, or recovered from COVID-19. The samples were drawn from the first 160 participants of the ongoing ImmuneRACE study and from 950 to 1,500 subjects provided by 6 global collaborators. Where available, HLA class I and class II types were obtained from metadata supplied by the sample provider rather than from assay-based typing. The sample metadata nearly always contained a de-identified subject ID, COVID-19 status, age in years and sex. A freely available public database, intended as a resource for researchers studying the immune response to SARS-CoV-2, is where the repertoires were released. The prospective study material was composed of cDNA or gDNA derived from T cells, B-cell-depleted T cells, or PBMCs. Overall study results and their limits: The amount of clinical and demographic metadata varied by source and participant and was provided uncurated.

TCRbeta CDR3 regions were amplified from genomic DNA using the immunoSEQ Assay, a bias-controlled multiplex PCR. From the authors' description of their analysis: The number of nucleated cells in each sample was estimated by amplification of reference gene primers within the assay. To quantify the absolute abundance of each unique TCRbeta CDR3 rearrangement, sequence reads were collapsed and filtered. For each sample, productive Simpson clonality was calculated by taking the square root of Simpson's diversity index across productive rearrangements. TCRdb stores this immuneACCESS table with in-frame sequences only. Part of the clones is absent; in the studies checked, under half of the shortfall reflects unresolved V genes, and no reason is known for the rest. V, J and clone size were drawn from that table, and D and trimming were deduced from the DNA. This sample has a few hundred thousand clones in its table, and roughly 89% of those were observed once. The top ten constitute 3.5% to 4.5% of the sample.

This clonotype was obtained from a woman aged 18-29 years with acute COVID-19. The sample was PBMCs or T cells enriched from blood (not recorded which).

In nucleotides, the sequence is TGTGCCAGCACCCTAAAGAGGGGGGGTTACAATGAGCAGTTCTTC. This is translated as CASTLKRGGYNEQFF. The V gene is TRBV5-6 and the J gene is TRBJ2-1; possibly the D gene is TRBD2, per 7 matching bases. The CDR3 holds 15 amino acids from the cysteine to the phenylalanine. The retained sequence is limited to the CDR3, 45 bases, with the frame set at the first base. Based on the germline V gene, the CDR1 and CDR2 sequences are SGHDT and YYEEEE. V was cut back by 6 bases and J by 4 bases, leaving a gap of 17 bases between them.